This T cell receptor (beta chain) was sequenced in a study of technical replicates of blood from a handful of donors. This table comes from immunoSEQ multiplex PCR, and its TCRdb copy is limited to in-frame clones, with some not included. The sample has roughly 60,000 clones, around 92% seen once; the top ten hold 4.3%. This clone was picked up a small number of times. The V and J ends lost 5 bases and 0 bases respectively, with 13 bases between them. Germline V lookup: CDR1 SGHVS, CDR2 FQNEAQ. The CDR3 length is 16 residues. The chain combines TRBV7-8 with TRBJ1-4, with D maybe TRBD1 (6 bases). The source of this sequence is a human donor in good health. Some clones in this sample may be carry-over from other donors' samples. The material sequenced was PBMCs. The CDR3 reads CASSAWTAATNEKLFF. DNA of the CDR3: TGTGCCAGCAGCGCCTGGACAGCCGCAACTAATGAAAAACTGTTTTTT.